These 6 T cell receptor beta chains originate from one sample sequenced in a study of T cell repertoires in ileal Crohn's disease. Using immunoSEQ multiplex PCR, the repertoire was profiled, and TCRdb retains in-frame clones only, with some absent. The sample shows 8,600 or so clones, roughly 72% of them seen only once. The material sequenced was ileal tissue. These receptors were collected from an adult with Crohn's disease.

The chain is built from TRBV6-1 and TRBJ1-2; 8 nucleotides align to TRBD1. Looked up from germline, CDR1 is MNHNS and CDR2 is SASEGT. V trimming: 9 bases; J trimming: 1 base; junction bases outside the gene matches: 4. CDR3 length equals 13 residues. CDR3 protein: CASTGQGNYGYTF. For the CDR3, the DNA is TGTGCCAGTACTGGACAGGGTAACTATGGCTACACCTTC.

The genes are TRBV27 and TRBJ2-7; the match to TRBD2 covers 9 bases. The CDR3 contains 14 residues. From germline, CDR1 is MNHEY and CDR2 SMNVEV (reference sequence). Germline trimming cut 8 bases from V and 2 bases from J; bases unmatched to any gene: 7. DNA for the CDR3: TGTGCCAGCGGGAGGCGGGAGGGCCCCTACGAGCAGTACTTC. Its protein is CASGRREGPYEQYF.

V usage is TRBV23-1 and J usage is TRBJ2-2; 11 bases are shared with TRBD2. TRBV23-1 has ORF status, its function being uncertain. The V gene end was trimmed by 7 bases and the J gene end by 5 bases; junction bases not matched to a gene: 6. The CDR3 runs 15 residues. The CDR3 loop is CASNPLAGGTGELFF. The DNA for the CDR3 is TGCGCCAGCAACCCTCTAGCGGGGGGAACCGGGGAGCTGTTTTTT.

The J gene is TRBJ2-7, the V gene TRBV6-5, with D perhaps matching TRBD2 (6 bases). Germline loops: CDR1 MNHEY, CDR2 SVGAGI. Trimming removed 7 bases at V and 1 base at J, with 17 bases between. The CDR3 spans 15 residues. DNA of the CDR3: TGTGCCAGCAAACTCGGGACTGAAGCTTCCTACGAGCAGTACTTC. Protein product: CASKLGTEASYEQYF.

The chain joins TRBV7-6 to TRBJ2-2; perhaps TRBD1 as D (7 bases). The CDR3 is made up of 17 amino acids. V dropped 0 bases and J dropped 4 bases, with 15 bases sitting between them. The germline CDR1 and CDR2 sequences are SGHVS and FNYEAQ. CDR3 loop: CASSLAVRQGGTGELFF. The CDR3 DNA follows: TGTGCCAGCAGCTTAGCGGTCCGACAGGGAGGCACCGGGGAGCTGTTTTTT. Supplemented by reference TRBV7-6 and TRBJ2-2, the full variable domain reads GAGVSQSPRYKVTKRGQDVALRCDPISGHVSLYWYRQALGQGPEFLTYFNYEAQQDKSGLPNDRFSAERPEGSISTLTIQRTEQRDSAMYRCASSLAVRQGGTGELFFGEGSRLTVL.

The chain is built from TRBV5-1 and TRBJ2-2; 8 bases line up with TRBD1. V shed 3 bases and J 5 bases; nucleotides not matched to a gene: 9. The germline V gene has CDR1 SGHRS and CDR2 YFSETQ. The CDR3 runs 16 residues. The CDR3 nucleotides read TGCGCCAGCAGCTACCGACAGGGGAGTTGGACCGGGGAGCTGTTTTTT. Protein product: CASSYRQGSWTGELFF.